This is a list of T cell receptor beta chains from one sample in a study of blood T cell repertoires in COVID-19. Assay used: immunoSEQ multiplex PCR; TCRdb lists only in-frame clones, some missing. The sample contains some 290,000 clones, over 85% of which appear only once. Sequenced: PBMCs or T cells enriched from blood (not recorded which). The receptors originated from a woman aged 25 to 39 who had recovered from COVID-19. Both conserved end residues are part of each CDR3. D genes are given only for firm matches.

V	D	J	DNA	CDR3
TRBV24-1	TRBD2	TRBJ2-1	TGTGCCACCGGACTAGCGGGAGTCTACAATGAGCAGTTCTTC	CATGLAGVYNEQFF
TRBV6-2/TRBV6-3	TRBD1	TRBJ2-4	TGTGCCAGCAGTTATGGGACAGGGTTTAGCATTCAGTACTTC	CASSYGTGFSIQYF
TRBV7-9	TRBD1	TRBJ1-6	TGTGCCAGCAGCTGGGGACAGGGTAATTCACCCCTCCACTTT	CASSWGQGNSPLHF
TRBV27	.	TRBJ2-5	TGTGCCAGCAGTTTATGGTACAGGTCAGAGACCCAGTACTTC	CASSLWYRSETQYF
TRBV19	TRBD1	TRBJ2-5	TGTGCCAGTAGTAAGGACAGGGAAGAGACCCAGTACTTC	CASSKDREETQYF
TRBV15	.	TRBJ1-2	TGTGCCACCAGCAGAGATCTTCTCTCGCGTGGCTATGGCTACACCTTC	CATSRDLLSRGYGYTF
TRBV6-5	TRBD1	TRBJ2-2	TGTGCCAGCAGTTATTCGGACAGGGGAGCCGGGGAGCTGTTTTTT	CASSYSDRGAGELFF
TRBV3-1/TRBV3-2	TRBD2	TRBJ2-5	TGTGCCAGCAGCCCTTCCCACCTAGCGGACCAAGAGACCCAGTACTTC	CASSPSHLADQETQYF
TRBV11-2	.	TRBJ2-1	TGTGCCAGCAGCTTAGCAGGTCAGGTTATATACAATGAGCAGTTCTTC	CASSLAGQVIYNEQFF
TRBV4-2	TRBD1	TRBJ1-2	TGTGCCAGCAGCCAAGATCTTGGGGACAGTAACTATGGCTACACCTTC	CASSQDLGDSNYGYTF
TRBV5-1	.	TRBJ1-1	TGCGCCAGCAGCTCAAATAGGGGGAACACTGAAGCTTTCTTT	CASSSNRGNTEAFF
TRBV18	.	TRBJ1-2	TGTGCCAGCTCAGCCGGGACGGGGGATGGCTACACCTTC	CASSAGTGDGYTF
TRBV27	.	TRBJ2-1	TGTGCCAGCAGTTTATCCGCGCCTGGTCGCCCCGTCAATGAGCAGTTCTTC	CASSLSAPGRPVNEQFF
TRBV2	.	TRBJ2-7	TGTGCCAGCAGTGATGGGGGCCCCGGACAGAACCTATACGAGCAGTACTTC	CASSDGGPGQNLYEQYF
TRBV19	TRBD2	TRBJ2-7	TGTGCCAGTAGTAGGCCGGGACTAGCGGTTTACGACGAGCAGTACTTC	CASSRPGLAVYDEQYF
TRBV5-1	.	TRBJ1-2	TGCGCCAGCAGTACGGGGGGGACTGGACAGACTTATAACGGCTACACCTTC	CASSTGGTGQTYNGYTF
TRBV6-2/TRBV6-3	TRBD2	TRBJ2-1	TGTGCCAGCAGTTCAGAGCGGGAGGGCTTGAATGAGCAGTTCTTC	CASSSEREGLNEQFF
TRBV30	TRBD2	TRBJ2-7	TGTGCCTGGGACGGGACTAGCGGGTCCTACGAGCAGTACTTC	CAWDGTSGSYEQYF
TRBV2	.	TRBJ1-5	TGTGCCAGCGGACAGCACAATCAGCCCCAGCATTTT	CASGQHNQPQHF
TRBV12-5	.	TRBJ1-1	TGTGCTAGTGGTGCCTCGGGACAAGACCAGTTGGTCTTT	CASGASGQDQLVF
TRBV10-3	.	TRBJ1-2	TGTGCCCTCTCGAGGGGGTCTGGTTCTGGCTACACCTTC	CALSRGSGSGYTF
TRBV21-1	.	TRBJ1-5	TGTGCCAGCAGCAAAGGGTACGGACAGGGGGGCTCTAGCAATCAGCCCCAGCATTTT	CASSKGYGQGGSSNQPQHF